Included here is one T cell receptor beta chain sequence, with context. Its target is unknown. The data stem from a study of regulatory T cells in long-lasting Graves disease. Study details: The study counted Graves' disease as persistent given over 5 years of antithyroid drugs and positive TSH receptor antibodies.

Study-level points and caveats: Sample size, which was small, may have reduced accuracy. TRBV28, TRBJ1-2 and TRBJ2-5 were favored in persistent disease. The study found persistent patients shared more public clonotypes (more than 2,500) than new patients (about 890).

Germline assignment: CDR1 DFQATT and CDR2 SNEGSKA (reference sequence). Deletions cut 1 base from V and 2 bases from J, with 15 bases between. The CDR3 length is 15 residues. Described time point: persistent/refractory GD, antithyroid drugs over 5 years with positive TRAb. The TCR library was made from RNA extracted from PBMCs. Building the TCR beta libraries relied on iRepertoire HTBI primers, and CDR3 regions underwent Arm-PCR. TCRdb reprocessed the multiplex PCR reads with MiXCR, giving one entry per CDR3 protein. The sample includes roughly 700,000 distinct CDR3 sequences, approximately 29% of them seen just once.

The receptor comes from a female donor with Graves disease. Sequencing was performed on peripheral blood mononuclear cells (PBMCs), taken when the disease was refractory, from a patient treated with antithyroid drugs. This chain links TRBV20-1 with TRBJ2-7; D perhaps matches TRBD2 (5 bases). Here the CDR3 reads CSARVVRGFAYEQYF. Here the CDR3 DNA reads TGCAGTGCTAGAGTTGTGCGAGGGTTCGCCTACGAGCAGTACTTC.